These 24 T cell receptor beta chains originate from one sample sequenced in a study of cytomegalovirus exposure and HLA in healthy donors. The PCR was carried out with 60 Vbeta primers and 13 Jbeta primers. The repertoire was sequenced with immunoSEQ multiplex PCR; TCRdb's copy has only in-frame clones and lacks some. This sample has 150,000 or so clones, with more than 80% found just once. The sequencing sample was made of PBMCs. The receptors were sampled from a woman younger than 30 in good health and CMV-seronegative.

The chain joins TRBV6-1 to TRBJ1-1; no clear D. This CDR3 is built from 13 residues. Trimming cost V 5 bases and J 1 base, with 8 bases left between them. Looked up from germline, CDR1 is MNHNS and CDR2 is SASEGT. CDR3 in amino acids: CASSPAGNTEAFF. CDR3 DNA: TGTGCCAGCAGTCCTGCGGGGAACACTGAAGCTTTCTTT.

The V gene is TRBV28, the J gene TRBJ1-2; D might be TRBD1 (5 bases). V gave up 5 bases and J gave up 4 bases, with 20 bases separating them. The CDR3 extends over 16 amino acids. Germline V gene sequence: CDR1 MDHEN, CDR2 SYDVKM. The CDR3 region has the DNA TGTGCCAGCAGTCCCGGACAATCCCCCCTGGGCTATGGCTACACCTTC. This sequence encodes CASSPGQSPLGYGYTF.

The chain joins TRBV6-1 to TRBJ1-2; 12 nucleotides match TRBD1. Germline V gene lookup returns CDR1 MNHNS and CDR2 SASEGT. This CDR3 is built from 14 residues. Trimming took 6 bases from V and 8 from J; bases not matched to a gene: 7. CDR3 bases: TGTGCCAGCAGACCGGGACAGGGGGCGGTGGGCTACACCTTC. Translating gives CASRPGQGAVGYTF.

The rearrangement joins TRBV6-5 to TRBJ2-2, with D unclear. Germline CDR1 reads MNHEY; CDR2 reads SVGAGI. The CDR3 is 14 amino acids. V shed 6 bases and J shed 5 bases, with 13 bases lying between them. The CDR3 DNA reads TGTGCCAGCAGCCAAGACACTGGTACCGGGGAGCTGTTTTTT. As protein: CASSQDTGTGELFF.

In DNA, the CDR3 is TGCGCCAGCAGCTTGCCAGGGGTAACCGGGGAGCTGTTTTTT. Its protein is CASSLPGVTGELFF. This chain connects TRBV5-1 to TRBJ2-2, with D perhaps TRBD1 (6 bases). The ends were cut back, 1 base at V and 5 bases at J, with 9 bases in the middle. Germline CDR1 and CDR2: SGHRS and YFSETQ. This CDR3 is 14 amino acids long.

CDR3 in DNA: TGTGCCAGCGGATTAAACAGGGGTAGCTCACCCCTCCACTTT. Amino acid sequence: CASGLNRGSSPLHF. The chain recombines TRBV6-5 with TRBJ1-6, with 7 bases identical to TRBD1. The CDR3 spans 14 residues. Germline V CDR1 and CDR2: MNHEY, SVGAGI. The junction had 11 bases not matched to a gene; V was cut back by 8 bases and J by 10 bases.

This clone occurred a few times. This sequence joins TRBV6-6 and TRBJ1-6; 8 positions agree with TRBD1. V gave up 2 bases and J gave up 6 bases; unmatched junction bases: 3. The length of the CDR3 is 15 residues. Germline V CDR1 and CDR2: MNHNY, SVGAGI (reference sequence). The CDR3 DNA follows: TGTGCCAGCAGTTACCAGGGGGCCGGTAATTCACCCCTCCACTTT. This encodes CASSYQGAGNSPLHF.

The rearrangement links TRBV6-5 to TRBJ2-1; possibly TRBD2 for D (6 bases). The CDR3 is 14 amino acids. Between the trimmed V and J ends, which lost 5 bases and 5 bases, there was a span of 13 bases. Per the germline V gene, CDR1 is MNHEY and CDR2 is SVGAGI. The CDR3 DNA reads as TGTGCCAGCAGTGTTGGTAGCGGTCACAATGAGCAGTTCTTC. It encodes CASSVGSGHNEQFF.

The rearrangement uses TRBV11-2 and TRBJ2-5; 9 bases line up with TRBD1. V lost 1 base and J lost 3; bases outside the gene matches: 9. CDR3 size: 17 residues. Germline values: CDR1 SGHAT, CDR2 FQNNGV. The CDR3 bases are TGTGCCAGCAGCTTAGGTGAACAGGGGGCGTATGAAGAGACCCAGTACTTC. It specifies CASSLGEQGAYEETQYF.

The gene calls are TRBV19 and TRBJ2-1; 12 bases map to TRBD2. This CDR3 is built from 19 residues. Per the germline V gene, CDR1 is LNHDA and CDR2 is SQIVND (reference sequence). J lost 0 bases, V lost 1 base, and 7 bases had no gene match. The CDR3 here is CASSIGSSGRVSSYNEQFF. CDR3 in DNA: TGTGCCAGTAGTATAGGATCTAGCGGGAGGGTTAGCTCCTACAATGAGCAGTTCTTC.

J is TRBJ2-7 and V is TRBV4-1, with 11 bases fitting TRBD2. CDR3 length: 17 residues. CDR1 is MGHRA and CDR2 is YSYEKL in the germline V gene. V was pared by 2 bases and J by 3 bases, with 9 bases of the junction left unmatched. CDR3 DNA sequence: TGCGCCAGCAGCCAAACCCTTGCGGGACTAGCGGACTACGAGCAGTACTTC. Its translation is CASSQTLAGLADYEQYF.

A single count supports this clone. One end of the junction varies from germline; a read error may be responsible. This rearrangement joins TRBV7-9 to TRBJ2-7, with a weak D call TRBD1 (6 bases). The CDR3 has 12 residues. Germline CDR1 is SEHNR and CDR2 is FQNEAQ (reference sequence). The CDR3 spells CSSSITRGEQYF. In DNA form, the CDR3 reads TGTTCCAGCAGCATAACTAGGGGGGAGCAGTACTTC.

This clone appeared once. V is TRBV5-4 and J is TRBJ2-3; 9 bases are a match to TRBD2. The V gene's germline CDR1 is SGHNT and CDR2 YYREEE (reference sequence). Losses at the gene ends were 2 bases for V and 3 bases for J; bases not matched to a gene: 7. This CDR3 contains 16 residues. CDR3 sequence reads: CASSLESGRSTDTQYF. The CDR3 bases are TGTGCCAGCAGCTTAGAAAGCGGGAGGTCGACAGATACGCAGTATTTT.

The V and J genes are TRBV7-3 and TRBJ2-1, with a possible D match to TRBD2 (6 bases). V lost 1 base, J lost 6 bases, and 13 bases lay in between. Germline V gives CDR1 SGHTA, CDR2 FQGTGA. This CDR3 region has 15 residues. CDR3 loop: CASSLNPGDSNEQFF. The CDR3 DNA sequence: TGTGCCAGCAGCTTAAATCCGGGAGATAGCAATGAGCAGTTCTTC. Drawing the rest from reference TRBV7-3 and TRBJ2-1, the complete variable domain is GAGVSQTPSNKVTEKGKYVELRCDPISGHTALYWYRQSLGQGPEFLIYFQGTGAADDSGLPNDRFFAVRPEGSVSTLKIQRTERGDSAVYLCASSLNPGDSNEQFFGPGTRLTVL.

The rearrangement links TRBV27 to TRBJ2-7, with 10 bases that match TRBD2. This CDR3 is built from 15 residues. The germline V gene has CDR1 MNHEY and CDR2 SMNVEV (reference sequence). With V trimmed by 5 bases and J by 4 bases, 8 bases remained unmatched. CDR3 sequence reads: CASSPSSGSFYEQYF. The CDR3 DNA is TGTGCCAGCAGTCCTTCTAGCGGGAGCTTTTACGAGCAGTACTTC.

V usage is TRBV28 and J usage is TRBJ2-7, with 9 bases fitting TRBD2. Germline CDR1 and CDR2: MDHEN and SYDVKM. The CDR3 has 14 residues. With V trimmed by 7 bases and J by 0 bases, 4 bases remained unmatched. In DNA, the CDR3 is TGTGCCAGCAAGAGACTAGCGGCCTCCTACGAGCAGTACTTC. Protein sequence: CASKRLAASYEQYF.

The gene calls are TRBV5-1 and TRBJ2-7, with D tentatively TRBD2 (7 bases). V lost 2 bases, J lost 3 bases, and 9 bases lay in between. This CDR3 has 13 residues. Germline loops: CDR1 SGHRS, CDR2 YFSETQ. The CDR3: CASSLGGVYEQYF. CDR3 in DNA: TGCGCCAGCAGCTTAGGGGGGGTCTACGAGCAGTACTTC.

J is TRBJ1-2 and V is TRBV4-2; D is perhaps TRBD1 (6 bases). The ends were cut back, 3 bases at V and 6 bases at J, with 14 bases in the middle. The germline V gene has CDR1 LGHNA and CDR2 YNFKEQ. This CDR3 has 14 residues. CDR3 DNA: TGTGCCAGCAGCCACCACAGGGAAGGCGATGGCTACACCTTC. Encoded protein: CASSHHREGDGYTF.

This clone was counted between two and nine times. V and J are TRBV27 and TRBJ2-7; 12 nucleotides line up with TRBD2. This CDR3 is built from 16 residues. V lost 4 bases to trimming and J lost 7 bases; unmatched junction nucleotides: 11. Per germline, CDR1 MNHEY and CDR2 SMNVEV (reference sequence). The DNA for the CDR3 is TGTGCCAGCAGTTGGGGCGGGGGACTAGCGGGTATTGAGCAGTACTTC. Its translation: CASSWGGGLAGIEQYF.

This clone has only one observation. This rearrangement joins TRBV28 to TRBJ2-7; no clear D. V was cut by 8 bases and J by 3 bases, with 8 bases left in between. From germline, CDR1 is MDHEN and CDR2 SYDVKM. The length of the CDR3 is 11 residues. The CDR3 sequence is CASGLYYEQYF. The CDR3 DNA reads as TGTGCCAGCGGGCTTTACTACGAGCAGTACTTC.

J is TRBJ2-7 and V is TRBV2; the match to TRBD1 covers 9 bases. CDR1 is SNHLY, CDR2 FYNNEI, per germline. The CDR3 runs to 13 residues. The J segment lost 3 bases and the V segment lost 11 bases, leaving 8 bases of the junction unmatched. The CDR3 spells CALGRTGVYEQYF. CDR3 coding DNA: TGTGCCCTCGGGCGGACAGGGGTCTACGAGCAGTACTTC.

This clone has just a few counts. The genes are TRBV18 and TRBJ1-3; no firm D call. The CDR3 has 16 residues. V was trimmed by 0 bases and J by 1 base, leaving 10 bases between them. Per the germline V gene, CDR1 is KGHSH and CDR2 is LQKENI. For the CDR3, the DNA is TGTGCCAGCTCACCACCCCCACTGCCTTCTGGAAACACCATATATTTT. It encodes CASSPPPLPSGNTIYF.

About this clone itself: Other DNA sequences from this sample encode an identical CDR3 as well. The chain joins TRBV5-1 to TRBJ2-7, with D tentatively TRBD1 (5 bases). Between the trimmed V and J ends, which lost 0 bases and 1 base, there was a span of 5 bases. Germline V CDR1 and CDR2: SGHRS, YFSETQ. The CDR3 has 13 amino acids. The CDR3 nucleotides are TGCGCCAGCAGCTTGGGACAGTCCTACGAGCAGTACTTC. Translated, it gives CASSLGQSYEQYF.

The rearrangement links TRBV20-1 to TRBJ2-3; D remains ambiguous. Per germline, CDR1 DFQATT and CDR2 SNEGSKA (reference sequence). The CDR3 is made up of 11 amino acids. V lost 3 bases and J 5 bases, leaving 6 bases between the germline ends. The CDR3 nucleotides read TGCAGTGCTAGCCTTTTAGATACGCAGTATTTT. Translating it yields CSASLLDTQYF.